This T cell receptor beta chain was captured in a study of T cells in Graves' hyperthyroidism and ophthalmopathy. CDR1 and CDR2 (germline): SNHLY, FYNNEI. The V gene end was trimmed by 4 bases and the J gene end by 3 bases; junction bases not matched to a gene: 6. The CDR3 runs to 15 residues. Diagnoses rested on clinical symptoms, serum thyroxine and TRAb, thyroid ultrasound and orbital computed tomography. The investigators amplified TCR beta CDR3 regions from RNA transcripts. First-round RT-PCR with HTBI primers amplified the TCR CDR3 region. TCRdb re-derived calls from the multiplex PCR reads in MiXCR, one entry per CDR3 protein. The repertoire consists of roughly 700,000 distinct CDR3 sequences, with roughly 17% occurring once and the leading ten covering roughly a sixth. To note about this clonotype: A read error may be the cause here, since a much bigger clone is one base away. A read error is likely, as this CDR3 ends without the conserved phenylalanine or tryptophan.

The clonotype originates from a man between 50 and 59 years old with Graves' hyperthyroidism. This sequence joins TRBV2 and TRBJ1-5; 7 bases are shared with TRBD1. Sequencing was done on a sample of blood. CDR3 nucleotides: TGTGCCAGCAGTGCCTTGACAGGGATCAATCAGCCCCAGCATTCT. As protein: CASSALTGINQPQHS.